A single sample gave rise to the 30 T cell receptor beta chains below, sequenced in a study of blood T cell repertoires in COVID-19. Only in-frame clones appear in the TCRdb table, and some are missing; sequencing was by immunoSEQ multiplex PCR. The repertoire has some 97,000 clones, approximately 90% of them found once; the top ten carry about 1%. Sequenced material: peripheral blood. The receptors stem from a man aged 55 to 70 with acute or convalescent COVID-19.

This clone was observed a handful of times. The chain uses TRBV4-2 and TRBJ1-1, with 9 bases that match TRBD1. There are 13 residues in the CDR3. Trimming at V came to 4 bases and at J to 5 bases, leaving 2 bases not matched to a gene. CDR1 is LGHNA and CDR2 is YNFKEQ in the germline V gene. The CDR3 nucleotides read TGTGCCAGCAGCCGGGACAGGGAGACTGAAGCTTTCTTT. This codes for CASSRDRETEAFF.

This clone has only one observation. The rearrangement joins TRBV6-5 to TRBJ2-7; 11 nucleotides line up with TRBD2. Germline V lookup: CDR1 MNHEY, CDR2 SVGAGI. The CDR3 has 15 residues. V shed 7 bases, J shed 1 base, and the junction held 6 bases outside the gene matches. In DNA form, the CDR3 reads TGTGCCAGCACCCAAGGACTAGCGGGTTCCTACGAGCAGTACGTC. This sequence encodes CASTQGLAGSYEQYV.

CDR3 protein: CASSLRTDSGANVLTF. In DNA form, the CDR3 reads TGTGCCAGCAGCCTCCGGACTGACTCTGGGGCCAACGTCCTGACTTTC. This chain joins TRBV7-3 and TRBJ2-6, with D possibly TRBD2 on 5 matching bases. The germline gives CDR1 SGHTA, CDR2 FQGTGA. CDR3 length: 16 residues. Trimming removed 5 bases from V and 0 bases from J, with 11 bases in between.

J is TRBJ1-6 and V is TRBV5-6; 9 nucleotides agree with TRBD1. Germline V lookup: CDR1 SGHDT, CDR2 YYEEEE. J gave up 10 bases and V 2 bases, and 4 bases lay outside the gene matches. This CDR3 spans 14 amino acids. Written as DNA, the CDR3 is TGTGCCAGCAGCTTCCGGGACAGGGAATCACCCCTCCACTTT. As protein: CASSFRDRESPLHF.

V usage is TRBV7-9 and J usage is TRBJ2-3, with 12 bases aligning to TRBD1. This CDR3 comprises 17 residues. Per germline, CDR1 SEHNR and CDR2 FQNEAQ (reference sequence). V dropped 6 bases and J dropped 7; count of bases not matched to a gene: 14. DNA for the CDR3: TGTGCCAGCAGGGAGGGGCCGGGACAGGGGGCTGGAAATACGCAGTATTTT. Protein sequence: CASREGPGQGAGNTQYF.

This chain connects TRBV28 to TRBJ2-1; possibly TRBD2 for D (6 bases). With 3 bases removed from V and 12 bases from J, the gap between germline ends came to 12 bases. Germline CDR1 and CDR2: MDHEN and SYDVKM. This CDR3 comprises 12 residues. The CDR3: CASSFRGTPQFF. CDR3 sequence (DNA): TGTGCCAGCAGTTTTCGGGGGACCCCGCAGTTCTTC.

The rearrangement uses TRBV24-1 and TRBJ1-5, with unresolved D. V lost 4 bases and J 0 bases, leaving 12 bases between the germline ends. The CDR3 covers 16 residues. Germline lookup yields CDR1 KGHDR and CDR2 SFDVKD. CDR3 nucleotides: TGTGCCACCAGTGACTCCCGTTCCGTTAGCAATCAGCCCCAGCATTTT. As protein: CATSDSRSVSNQPQHF.

As DNA, the CDR3 is TGTGCCTGGAGTCCCGGGACAGGGGGCAATCAGCCCCAGCATTTT. It yields the protein CAWSPGTGGNQPQHF. The chain recombines TRBV30 with TRBJ1-5, with 10 bases identical to TRBD1. V shed 2 bases and J 2 bases; nucleotides not matched to a gene: 3. The CDR3 extends over 15 amino acids. The V gene's germline CDR1 is GTSNPN and CDR2 SVGIG (reference sequence).

This clone is a singleton in its sample. This chain links TRBV11-2 with TRBJ1-1; perhaps TRBD1 as D (6 bases). The germline CDR1 and CDR2 sequences are SGHAT and FQNNGV. V lost 5 bases and J lost 0, with 10 bases in between. The CDR3 extends over 14 amino acids. The CDR3 here is CASSLQGMNTEAFF. The DNA of the CDR3 is TGTGCCAGCAGCCTACAGGGAATGAACACTGAAGCTTTCTTT.

This chain's CDR3 is CASSQPVGTGKAFF. The CDR3 bases are TGCGCCAGCAGCCAACCGGTTGGGACAGGGAAAGCTTTCTTT. The rearrangement links TRBV4-1 to TRBJ1-1; 9 bases are a match to TRBD1. CDR3 length: 14 amino acids. Germline loops: CDR1 MGHRA, CDR2 YSYEKL. V lost 2 bases and J lost 9; bases outside the gene matches: 7.

This sequence joins TRBV30 and TRBJ1-3; 8 nucleotides line up with TRBD1. Germline assignment: CDR1 GTSNPN and CDR2 SVGIG (reference sequence). The CDR3 is 17 amino acids. The ends lost 0 bases at V and 3 bases at J; junction bases unmatched: 10. CDR3 protein: CAWSVHTGTGYGNTIYF. CDR3 nucleotides: TGTGCCTGGAGTGTACATACCGGGACAGGTTATGGAAACACCATATATTTT.

The rearrangement uses TRBV7-2 and TRBJ2-7, with a possible D match to TRBD1 (6 bases). The CDR3 is made up of 13 amino acids. From germline, CDR1 is SGHTA and CDR2 FQGNSA. Trimming removed 5 bases at V and 4 bases at J, with 12 bases between. CDR3 nucleotides: TGTGCCAGCAGCCCAACGGACAGTTACGAGCAGTACTTC. It codes for CASSPTDSYEQYF.

The V gene is TRBV5-4, the J gene TRBJ1-1, with TRBD1 identical over 12 bases. This CDR3 has 15 residues. Trimming cost V 0 bases and J 11 bases; bases outside gene matches: 8. Germline CDR1 is SGHNT and CDR2 is YYREEE (reference sequence). The CDR3 DNA reads as TGTGCCAGCAGCTTGGGAGGGACAGGGGGCTCTTTGGCTTTCTTT. This translates into CASSLGGTGGSLAFF.

This clone came up a few times. The V gene is TRBV11-2, the J gene TRBJ2-7; 7 positions agree with TRBD2. The trim removed 0 bases at V and 7 bases at J, leaving 3 bases unmatched. CDR1 and CDR2 (germline): SGHAT, FQNNGV. The length of the CDR3 is 13 residues. CDR3 amino acids: CASSLDRAGEQYV. CDR3 bases: TGTGCCAGCAGCTTAGATAGAGCGGGGGAGCAGTACGTC.

The rearrangement links TRBV7-2 to TRBJ1-2, with D unresolved. Germline-derived CDR1 and CDR2 are SGHTA and FQGNSA. The CDR3 has 15 residues. The ends were cut back, 1 base at V and 4 bases at J, with 13 bases in the middle. The CDR3 DNA sequence: TGTGCCAGCAGCTTAGTAGTAGCAGAACCCTATGGCTACACCTTC. It encodes CASSLVVAEPYGYTF.

This chain joins TRBV9 and TRBJ1-1; no reliable D call. V was clipped by 3 bases and J by 2 bases, with 8 bases between them. The CDR3 covers 13 residues. Germline CDR1 reads SGDLS; CDR2 reads YYNGEE. In DNA form, the CDR3 reads TGTGCCAGCAGCGACAAGTTTAACACTGAAGCTTTCTTT. This encodes CASSDKFNTEAFF.

This clone was observed a handful of times. The rearrangement uses TRBV19 and TRBJ1-5; D uncertain. Germline V gene lookup returns CDR1 LNHDA and CDR2 SQIVND (reference sequence). The CDR3 has 15 amino acids. The ends were cut back, 9 bases at V and 1 base at J, with 16 bases in the middle. The CDR3 region is CASTPGERSNQPQHF. The CDR3, as DNA: TGTGCCAGCACCCCGGGAGAAAGGAGCAATCAGCCCCAGCATTTT.

V and J are TRBV7-3 and TRBJ2-7; 7 bases line up with TRBD2. Unmatched junction bases numbered 10, after V lost 5 bases and J lost 9 bases. CDR1 SGHTA and CDR2 FQGTGA come from the germline V gene. There are 13 residues in the CDR3. The CDR3 is CASSAPGGTVQYF. The CDR3 bases are TGTGCCAGCAGCGCCCCGGGGGGTACGGTGCAGTACTTC. The entire variable domain, with the rest obtained from reference TRBV7-3 and TRBJ2-7, is as follows: GAGVSQTPSNKVTEKGKYVELRCDPISGHTALYWYRQSLGQGPEFLIYFQGTGAADDSGLPNDRFFAVRPEGSVSTLKIQRTERGDSAVYLCASSAPGGTVQYFGPGTRLTVT.

This chain uses TRBV12-5 with TRBJ2-3, with 10 nucleotides matching TRBD1. After removal of 1 base from V and 2 bases from J, the junction contained 0 bases not matched to a gene. The CDR3 length is 15 residues. Germline V lookup: CDR1 LGHNT, CDR2 FRNRAP. The CDR3 sequence is CASGLGQGATDTQYF. The DNA for the CDR3 is TGTGCTAGTGGTTTGGGACAGGGGGCCACAGATACGCAGTATTTT. Drawing the rest from reference TRBV12-5 and TRBJ2-3, the complete variable domain is DARVTQTPRHKVTEMGQEVTMRCQPILGHNTVFWYRQTMMQGLELLAYFRNRAPLDDSGMPKDRFSAEMPDATLATLKIQPSEPRDSAVYFCASGLGQGATDTQYFGPGTRLTVL.

The chain is built from TRBV18 and TRBJ2-3, with TRBD1 matching over 7 bases. V gave up 1 base and J gave up 5 bases; unmatched junction bases: 3. Germline CDR1 and CDR2: KGHSH and LQKENI. The CDR3 extends over 14 amino acids. The CDR3 nucleotides are TGTGCCAGCTCACCACAGGGGGCGGGAGATACGCAGTATTTT. It encodes CASSPQGAGDTQYF.

This clone was found a few times. This chain joins TRBV27 and TRBJ2-7; D may be TRBD2 (5 bases). The V gene's germline CDR1 is MNHEY and CDR2 SMNVEV (reference sequence). CDR3 length: 14 amino acids. V was shortened by 5 bases and J by 3 bases, with 14 bases between the two germline ends. CDR3 amino acids: CASSHGNLVYEQYF. The CDR3 bases are TGTGCCAGCAGTCACGGGAATCTCGTCTACGAGCAGTACTTC.

This clone appeared once. The chain links TRBV2 to TRBJ2-7; 7 bases fit TRBD1. The length of the CDR3 is 14 residues. Germline loops: CDR1 SNHLY, CDR2 FYNNEI. Trimming cost V 6 bases and J 0 bases; bases outside gene matches: 5. The DNA for the CDR3 is TGTGCCAGCAGACGGGACAGCAGCTCCTACGAGCAGTACTTC. This sequence encodes CASRRDSSSYEQYF.

This chain joins TRBV7-8 and TRBJ1-1; 7 nucleotides agree with TRBD1. The germline V gene has CDR1 SGHVS and CDR2 FQNEAQ. This CDR3 contains 15 residues. After removal of 5 bases from V and 5 bases from J, the junction contained 11 bases not matched to a gene. The DNA of the CDR3 is TGTGCCAGCAGCCGAGGACAGGAATGGGCTACTGAAGCTTTCTTT. Its protein product is CASSRGQEWATEAFF. Combining the CDR3 with reference TRBV7-8 and TRBJ1-1 gives the whole variable domain GAGVSQSPRYKVAKRGQDVALRCDPISGHVSLFWYQQALGQGPEFLTYFQNEAQLDKSGLPSDRFFAERPEGSVSTLKIQRTQQEDSAVYLCASSRGQEWATEAFFGQGTRLTVV.

The V and J genes are TRBV6-2 or TRBV6-3 and TRBJ1-1; D is possibly TRBD1 (5 bases). Trimming removed 1 base at V and 0 bases at J, with 27 bases between. CDR3 length: 21 residues. CDR1 MNHEY and CDR2 SVGEGT come from the germline V gene. CDR3 region: CASSYWGWDLTFTEMNTEAFF. In DNA form, the CDR3 reads TGTGCCAGCAGTTACTGGGGTTGGGACTTGACATTCACCGAGATGAACACTGAAGCTTTCTTT.

The V and J genes are TRBV27 and TRBJ1-5; no reliable D call. The CDR3 covers 13 residues. Trimming shortened V by 3 bases and J by 5 bases, and 8 bases separated the two germline ends. CDR1 and CDR2 (germline): MNHEY, SMNVEV (reference sequence). The CDR3 sequence: CASSFRRDQPQHF. CDR3 DNA: TGTGCCAGCAGTTTTCGGCGGGATCAGCCCCAGCATTTT.

The rearrangement links TRBV4-1 to TRBJ2-3, with 10 bases identical to TRBD2. The CDR3 length is 17 residues. Trimming cost V 0 bases and J 5 bases; bases outside gene matches: 8. CDR1 is MGHRA and CDR2 is YSYEKL in the germline V gene. CDR3 region: CASSQDGGLAQIDTQYF. The CDR3 DNA follows: TGCGCCAGCAGCCAAGATGGGGGACTAGCGCAAATAGATACGCAGTATTTT.

This chain connects TRBV2 to TRBJ1-2, with no clear D. V was trimmed by 1 base and J by 8 bases, leaving 14 bases between them. Germline assignment: CDR1 SNHLY and CDR2 FYNNEI. The CDR3 is 14 residues long. Here the CDR3 DNA reads TGTGCCAGCAGTGAAGAAGCCTCTAGTGGGGGCTACACCTTC. Its protein is CASSEEASSGGYTF.

J is TRBJ1-1 and V is TRBV29-1; no definite D call. Trimming cost V 5 bases and J 3 bases, with 13 bases left between them. Germline CDR1 SQVTM, CDR2 ANQGSEA. The CDR3 consists of 13 residues. The CDR3 nucleotides read TGCAGCGTTAGGAGTAATCGGGACACTGAAGCTTTCTTT. Amino acid sequence: CSVRSNRDTEAFF. Drawing the rest from reference TRBV29-1 and TRBJ1-1, the complete variable domain is SAVISQKPSRDICQRGTSLTIQCQVDSQVTMMFWYRQQPGQSLTLIATANQGSEATYESGFVIDKFPISRPNLTFSTLTVSNMSPEDSSIYLCSVRSNRDTEAFFGQGTRLTVV.

The V call is TRBV5-6, the J call TRBJ2-2; D remains unclear. Germline V CDR1 and CDR2: SGHDT, YYEEEE. The length of the CDR3 is 15 residues. Between the trimmed V and J ends, which lost 1 base and 0 bases, there was a span of 7 bases. The CDR3 loop is CASSLRLSNTGELFF. The CDR3, as DNA: TGTGCCAGCAGCTTGCGACTTTCGAACACCGGGGAGCTGTTTTTT.

The CDR3 sequence is CASKGQDNSPLHF. CDR3 sequence (DNA): TGTGCCAGCAAAGGACAGGATAATTCACCCCTCCACTTT. The chain has TRBV11-3 and TRBJ1-6; the match to TRBD1 covers 7 bases. The CDR3 spans 13 residues. Trimming removed 7 bases from V and 5 bases from J; junction bases left unmatched: 2. Per the germline V gene, CDR1 is SGHNT and CDR2 is YENEEA.